Included here is one T cell receptor beta chain sequence, with context. Per the authors' pipeline: The assay estimated nucleated cells by amplifying reference gene primers. TCRdb's table, derived via immunoSEQ multiplex PCR, lists solely in-frame clones and lacks some. V, J and clone size were drawn from that table, and D and trimming were deduced from the DNA. The sample yields fewer than 110,000 clones, about 90% seen once. This entry belongs to a study of blood T cell repertoires in COVID-19. For the study at large: Donors in the United States, Italy and Spain gave samples during acute or convalescent COVID-19. Sample material is recorded as cDNA or gDNA derived from T cells, B-cell-depleted T cells, or PBMCs.

Sequencing was done on a sample of peripheral blood. The clonotype comes from a man aged 45 to 65 with acute or convalescent COVID-19.

In DNA form, the CDR3 reads TGTGCCAGCAGCTTGGAGATCCGGCCCGATGGGCAAGAGACCCAGTACTTC. Its translation is CASSLEIRPDGQETQYF. J is TRBJ2-5 and V is TRBV7-7, with D hard to call. The CDR3 is made up of 17 amino acids. CDR1 SSHAT and CDR2 FNYEAQ come from the germline V gene (reference sequence). V gave up 3 bases and J gave up 2 bases, with 19 bases separating them.